The 22 T cell receptor beta chains below all came from one sample that was sequenced in a study of response to subunit inactivated influenza vaccine. TCRdb re-called the RT-PCR reads through MiXCR, storing one row per CDR3 protein. Of about 540,000 distinct CDR3 sequences listed, approximately 24% are singletons. The same specimen was also included in a second study, on T cells expressing NK-cell markers. That source notes: As the method of synthesis, 5'RACE template switching with UMIs yielded TCR beta cDNA.

Specimen: CD4+ T cells sorted from PBMCs, collected roughly 12 days after vaccination. The source is a man aged 45 to 65 who received an inactivated influenza vaccine.

This sequence joins TRBV4-1 and TRBJ1-2, with TRBD1 matching 7 bases. V trimming: 1 base; J trimming: 5 bases; junction bases outside the gene matches: 4. Germline CDR1 MGHRA, CDR2 YSYEKL. CDR3 length equals 14 residues. CDR3: CASSQGQGGYGYTF. CDR3 sequence (DNA): TGCGCCAGCAGCCAAGGACAGGGAGGGTATGGCTACACCTTC.

V is TRBV7-2 and J is TRBJ1-3; no definite D call. CDR1 is SGHTA, CDR2 FQGNSA, per germline. V was clipped by 6 bases and J by 2 bases, with 14 bases between them. The CDR3 totals 15 residues. The CDR3 DNA reads TGTGCCAGCAGTATAAACTTCGGGACTGGAAACACCATATATTTT. It is translated as CASSINFGTGNTIYF.

The chain links TRBV12-3 or TRBV12-4 to TRBJ2-1; the D is unclear. The CDR3 is 15 amino acids. V was clipped by 0 bases and J by 0 bases, with 6 bases between them. The CDR3 sequence: CASSLAHNSYNEQFF. The CDR3 coding sequence is TGTGCCAGCAGTTTAGCACATAACTCCTACAATGAGCAGTTCTTC.

J is TRBJ2-3 and V is TRBV11-1; the match to TRBD2 covers 9 bases. V shed 2 bases and J 3 bases; nucleotides not matched to a gene: 12. From germline, CDR1 is SGHAT and CDR2 FQDESV (reference sequence). The CDR3 length is 18 residues. The CDR3 DNA is TGTGCCAGCAGCTTATTCGCTAGCGGGATCCTCACGACAGATACGCAGTATTTT. Its protein product is CASSLFASGILTTDTQYF.

This chain connects TRBV7-3 to TRBJ2-1; D tentatively fits TRBD1 or TRBD2 (6 bases each). Germline CDR1 is SGHTA and CDR2 is FQGTGA. The CDR3 runs to 14 residues. V was clipped by 5 bases and J by 11 bases, with 19 bases between them. The CDR3 reads CASSLRGSLAKQFF. CDR3 sequence (DNA): TGTGCCAGCAGCCTCAGGGGTAGCCTAGCGAAGCAGTTCTTC.

The genes are TRBV12-3 or TRBV12-4 and TRBJ2-3, with TRBD2 identical over 9 bases. The V segment lost 5 bases and the J segment 3 bases; nucleotides outside the gene matches: 12. There are 17 residues in the CDR3. CDR3 residues: CASSPRINSGGTDTQYF. DNA of the CDR3: TGTGCCAGCAGTCCCCGAATAAATAGCGGGGGAACAGATACGCAGTATTTT.

This rearrangement joins TRBV15 to TRBJ1-2; 8 bases agree with TRBD1. After removal of 2 bases from V and 4 bases from J, the junction contained 3 bases not matched to a gene. Germline loops: CDR1 LNHNV, CDR2 YYDKDF (reference sequence). The CDR3 totals 14 residues. The CDR3 DNA follows: TGTGCCACCAGCAGACAGGGGGCTGCCTATGGCTACACCTTC. Translation: CATSRQGAAYGYTF.

This clonotype was observed a handful of times. The chain links TRBV3-1 to TRBJ2-3, with a possible D match to TRBD2 (6 bases). The CDR3 sequence is 16 residues long. The V end was cut by 5 bases, the J end by 1 base, with 16 bases between. CDR1 LGHDT and CDR2 YNNKEL come from the germline V gene (reference sequence). The CDR3 spells CASSGTWRGGTDTQYF. CDR3 sequence (DNA): TGTGCCAGCAGCGGAACTTGGAGGGGCGGCACAGATACGCAGTATTTT.

This clonotype was found many times. This chain links TRBV4-3 with TRBJ2-1; D remains unclear. Deletions cut 0 bases from V and 0 bases from J, with 12 bases between. Germline CDR1 is LGHNA and CDR2 is YSLEER. The CDR3 totals 17 residues. As DNA, the CDR3 is TGCGCCAGCAGCCAAGAGCCCCGGACCAGCTCCTACAATGAGCAGTTCTTC. Translated: CASSQEPRTSSYNEQFF.

In its sample, this clonotype was seen a few times. The chain combines TRBV6-2 or TRBV6-3 with TRBJ2-7; 9 bases line up with TRBD1. CDR3 length: 14 amino acids. Germline CDR1 is MNHEY and CDR2 is SVGEGT. Trimming removed 6 bases from V and 4 bases from J; junction bases left unmatched: 7. In DNA, the CDR3 is TGTGCCAGCAGAACCGGGACAGGGTATTACGAGCAGTACTTC. Protein sequence: CASRTGTGYYEQYF.

The rearrangement uses TRBV12-3 or TRBV12-4 and TRBJ2-2; D is unclear. Trimming took 3 bases from V and 4 from J, leaving 9 bases between them. CDR3 length: 14 residues. CDR3 protein: CASSFGQITGELFF. In nucleotides, the CDR3 is TGTGCCAGCAGTTTCGGGCAGATCACCGGGGAGCTGTTTTTT.

This clonotype came up a few times. This chain joins TRBV24-1 and TRBJ2-1; 8 bases map to TRBD2. Looked up from germline, CDR1 is KGHDR and CDR2 is SFDVKD. The CDR3 is made up of 16 amino acids. After removal of 1 base from V and 9 bases from J, the junction contained 10 bases not matched to a gene. Written as DNA, the CDR3 is TGTGCCACCAGTGATTTCCCCGGGAGGGACCCCCTTGAGCAGTTCTTC. Translation: CATSDFPGRDPLEQFF.

This clonotype was counted only a few times. The V gene is TRBV5-5, the J gene TRBJ2-7; 7 bases fit TRBD1. V was clipped by 5 bases and J by 2 bases; unmatched bases: 7. From germline, CDR1 is SGHKS and CDR2 YYEKEE (reference sequence). The CDR3 contains 14 residues. CDR3 sequence: CASRRTGDTYEQYF. The CDR3 coding sequence is TGTGCCAGCAGGCGGACAGGAGACACCTACGAGCAGTACTTC. The variable domain in full, with the rest retrieved from reference TRBV5-5 and TRBJ2-7, is DAGVTQSPTHLIKTRGQQVTLRCSPISGHKSVSWYQQVLGQGPQFIFQYYEKEERGRGNFPDRFSARQFPNYSSELNVNALLLGDSALYLCASRRTGDTYEQYFGPGTRLTVT.

This clonotype has a handful of counts. The gene calls are TRBV28 and TRBJ2-2; no clear D gene. The CDR3 is made up of 14 amino acids. Trimming stripped 5 bases from V and 3 bases from J, with 10 bases between. Per the germline V gene, CDR1 is MDHEN and CDR2 is SYDVKM. DNA of the CDR3: TGTGCCAGCAGTCGAAACACCGACACCGGGGAGCTGTTTTTT. Amino acid sequence: CASSRNTDTGELFF. The variable domain in full, completed from reference TRBV28 and TRBJ2-2, reads DVKVTQSSRYLVKRTGEKVFLECVQDMDHENMFWYRQDPGLGLRLIYFSYDVKMKEKGDIPEGYSVSREKKERFSLILESASTNQTSMYLCASSRNTDTGELFFGEGSRLTVL.

The V gene is TRBV18, the J gene TRBJ1-1; D is possibly TRBD1 (6 bases). V dropped 3 bases and J dropped 1 base, with 12 bases sitting between them. The CDR3 runs to 15 residues. Germline V lookup: CDR1 KGHSH, CDR2 LQKENI. CDR3 bases: TGTGCCAGCTCACCCTCGGCAGGGGCGAACACTGAAGCTTTCTTT. Amino acids: CASSPSAGANTEAFF.

This chain uses TRBV5-1 with TRBJ1-1, with TRBD1 as a possible D gene (6 bases). This CDR3 has 14 amino acids. The germline V and J ends were trimmed by 4 bases and 11 bases, with 21 bases remaining between them. Germline CDR1 SGHRS, CDR2 YFSETQ. The CDR3 region is CASSEGQGPLAAFF. The DNA for the CDR3 is TGCGCCAGCAGCGAGGGACAAGGCCCCCTCGCCGCTTTCTTT. The full variable domain, its missing parts supplied by reference TRBV5-1 and TRBJ1-1, is KAGVTQTPRYLIKTRGQQVTLSCSPISGHRSVSWYQQTPGQGLQFLFEYFSETQRNKGNFPGRFSGRQFSNSRSEMNVSTLELGDSALYLCASSEGQGPLAAFFGQGTRLTVV.

The chain combines TRBV12-3 or TRBV12-4 with TRBJ2-1; 9 bases map to TRBD2. The junction had 8 bases not matched to a gene; V was cut back by 3 bases and J by 8 bases. The CDR3 totals 15 residues. The CDR3 DNA reads as TGTGCCAGCAGTTTGGGGCGGGAGGGCCTCGATGAGCAGTTCTTC. Translating it yields CASSLGREGLDEQFF.

The chain has TRBV6-2 or TRBV6-3 and TRBJ2-1; 7 bases agree with TRBD1. This CDR3 is built from 15 residues. Germline loops: CDR1 MNHEY, CDR2 SVGEGT. V dropped 0 bases and J dropped 5; count of bases not matched to a gene: 4. This CDR3 reads CASSYSRDRHNEQFF. The DNA of the CDR3 is TGTGCCAGCAGTTACTCCCGGGACAGACACAATGAGCAGTTCTTC.

The chain carries TRBV12-3 or TRBV12-4 and TRBJ1-2; the D is unclear. The CDR3 sequence is 12 residues long. V gave up 3 bases and J gave up 8 bases, with 10 bases separating them. CDR3 nucleotides: TGTGCCAGCAGTTTCTCGCCTGGGGGCTACACCTTC. The encoded protein is CASSFSPGGYTF.

Ten or more counts support this clonotype. The chain has TRBV24-1 and TRBJ2-1; D may be TRBD1 or TRBD2 (6 bases each). The CDR3 runs to 14 residues. The V end lost 4 bases, the J end lost 7 bases, and 13 bases lay between the germline ends. Germline CDR1 reads KGHDR; CDR2 reads SFDVKD. CDR3 nucleotides: TGTGCCACCAGTGAAAGGGGGGCTAAAAATGAGCAGTTCTTC. It is translated as CATSERGAKNEQFF.

This chain links TRBV4-3 with TRBJ1-5; unclear D gene. Germline V gene data show CDR1 as LGHNA and CDR2 as YSLEER. CDR3 length equals 16 residues. The ends were cut back, 1 base at V and 2 bases at J, with 12 bases in the middle. CDR3: CASSQGWKGGNQPQHF. CDR3 nucleotides: TGCGCCAGCAGCCAAGGATGGAAGGGAGGCAATCAGCCCCAGCATTTT.

Only a few counts were recorded for this clonotype. This sequence joins TRBV4-2 and TRBJ1-6; D remains ambiguous. Germline V gene data show CDR1 as LGHNA and CDR2 as YNFKEQ. V was shortened by 0 bases and J by 5 bases, with 8 bases between the two germline ends. The CDR3 loop spans 15 amino acids. Written as DNA, the CDR3 is TGTGCCAGCAGCCAAGATATTACAGATAATTCACCCCTCCACTTT. Amino acid sequence: CASSQDITDNSPLHF.